This is a list of T cell receptor beta chains from one sample in a study of breast tumors, draining lymph nodes, adjacent tissues. TCRdb processed the multiplex PCR reads anew with MiXCR; each CDR3 protein has one entry. The table shows 200,000 to 250,000 distinct CDR3 sequences, with under 40% occurring only once. Sequencing was performed on axillary lymph node tissue. Receptor source: a female donor with breast cancer. Some clones in this sample may be carry-over from other donors' samples. CDR3s include the opening cysteine and the closing phenylalanine or tryptophan. A D gene is named only where the DNA matches it firmly. The size entry is marked missing in some rows and otherwise reads once, few, many or a size class.

j_gene	abundance	d_gene	v_gene	CDR3nt	CDR3aa
TRBJ2-7	many	TRBD1	TRBV7-2	TGTGCCAGCAGCTTAGTCACAGGGGACGAGCAGTACTTC	CASSLVTGDEQYF
TRBJ2-3	many	-	TRBV20-1	TGCAGTGCTAGAGCCCTGAGCACAGATACGCAGTATTTT	CSARALSTDTQYF
TRBJ2-3	many	-	TRBV7-3	TGTGCCAGCAGCCCAAGCGGAATAACAGATACGCAGTATTTT	CASSPSGITDTQYF
TRBJ2-3	-	-	TRBV20-1	TGCAGTGCTAGGGAGGGGGGGGTAAGCACAGATACGCAGTATTTT	CSAREGGVSTDTQYF
TRBJ2-4	-	-	TRBV7-2	TGTGCCAGCAGCTGGGACAAAAACATTCAGTACTTC	CASSWDKNIQYF
TRBJ1-2	few	TRBD1	TRBV6-5	TGTGCCAGCAGCCCCGGGACAGGGTCGGACTATGGCTACACCTTC	CASSPGTGSDYGYTF
TRBJ1-2	many	TRBD1	TRBV28	TGTGCCAGCAGCGGGGACAGGGGACTAGGCTACACCTTC	CASSGDRGLGYTF
TRBJ1-4	-	TRBD1	TRBV6-1	TGTGCCAGCCGGCCCAGGGGGCGGTGGGAAAAACTGTTTTTT	CASRPRGRWEKLFF
TRBJ1-2	many	-	TRBV12-3/TRBV12-4	TGTGCCAGCAGTTTCGTCGCCAGCGGGAACTATGGCTACACCTTC	CASSFVASGNYGYTF
TRBJ2-5	many	-	TRBV20-1	TGCAGTGCTCCCCGGGGCGAGACCCAGTACTTC	CSAPRGETQYF
TRBJ2-7	many	-	TRBV18	TGTGCCAGCTCACCAGGGGTCAGCGAGCAGTACTTC	CASSPGVSEQYF
TRBJ2-1	-	TRBD2	TRBV7-8	TGTACCAGCAGCTTAGGACTAGGACGCTACAATGAGCAGTTCTTC	CTSSLGLGRYNEQFF
TRBJ1-5	many	-	TRBV4-1	TGCGCCAGCAGCCAGGGGGACTGGGAGAATCAGCCCCAGCATTTT	CASSQGDWENQPQHF
TRBJ2-3	-	TRBD2	TRBV4-3	TGCGCCAGCAGCCACCGGACTAGCGGGGTCACAGATACGCAGTATTTT	CASSHRTSGVTDTQYF
TRBJ1-2	-	-	TRBV7-3	TGTGCCAGCAGCTTCACAGGGAGAGGTGGCTACACCTTC	CASSFTGRGGYTF
TRBJ2-7	many	TRBD1	TRBV7-2	TGTGCCAGCAGCTCATGGGGACAGGGGGACGAGCAGTACTTC	CASSSWGQGDEQYF
TRBJ2-7	many	-	TRBV5-5	TGTGCCAGCAGCTTGGGGGCAGAGCAGTACTTC	CASSLGAEQYF
TRBJ2-1	-	TRBD2	TRBV7-9	TGTGCCAGCAGCTTAGTCAGGGGCGGGAGGATTGATGAGCAGTTCTTC	CASSLVRGGRIDEQFF
TRBJ1-2	-	-	TRBV6-6	TGTGCCAGCAGCCAAGACCCCGGACGGATGATGCAAAATGACCCAAAGAAATATGGCTACACCTTC	CASSQDPGRMMQNDPKKYGYTF
TRBJ2-1	many	TRBD1	TRBV19	TGTGCCAGTAACATAAATACGGGGACAGGGGTGGGCAATGAGCAGTTCTTC	CASNINTGTGVGNEQFF
TRBJ2-3	many	-	TRBV7-9	TGTGCCAGCAGTTCGTTTAAGGCAGATACGCAGTATTTT	CASSSFKADTQYF
TRBJ2-3	many	TRBD2	TRBV20-1	TGCAGTGCTAGATTCCCTCAGGGACTAGCTGGAACAGATACGCAGTATTTT	CSARFPQGLAGTDTQYF
TRBJ2-1	many	TRBD2	TRBV5-5	TGTGCCAGCAGCTTACTAGCGGGGGCGTGGAATGAGCAGTTCTTC	CASSLLAGAWNEQFF